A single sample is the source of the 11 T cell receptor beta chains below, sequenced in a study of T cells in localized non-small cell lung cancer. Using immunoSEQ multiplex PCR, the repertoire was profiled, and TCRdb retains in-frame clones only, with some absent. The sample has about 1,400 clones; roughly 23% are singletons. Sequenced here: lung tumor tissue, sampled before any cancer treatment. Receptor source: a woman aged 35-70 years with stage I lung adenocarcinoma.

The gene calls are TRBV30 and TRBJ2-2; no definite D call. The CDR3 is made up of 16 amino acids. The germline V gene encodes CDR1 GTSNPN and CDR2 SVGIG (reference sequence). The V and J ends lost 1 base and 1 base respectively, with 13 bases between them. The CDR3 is CAWSGSRVMNTGELFF. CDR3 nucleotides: TGTGCCTGGAGTGGGTCTCGAGTGATGAACACCGGGGAGCTGTTTTTT.

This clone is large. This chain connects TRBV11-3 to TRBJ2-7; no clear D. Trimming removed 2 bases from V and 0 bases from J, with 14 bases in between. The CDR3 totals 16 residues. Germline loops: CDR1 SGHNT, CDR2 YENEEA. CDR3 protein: CASSLRVVGSSYEQYF. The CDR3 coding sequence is TGTGCCAGCAGCTTACGGGTTGTAGGAAGCTCCTACGAGCAGTACTTC.

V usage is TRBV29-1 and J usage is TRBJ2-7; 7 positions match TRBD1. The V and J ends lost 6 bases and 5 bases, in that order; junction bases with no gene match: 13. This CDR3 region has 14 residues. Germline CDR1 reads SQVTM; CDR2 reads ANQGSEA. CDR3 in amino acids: CSVQPRDRVHEQYF. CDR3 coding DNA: TGCAGCGTCCAACCCAGGGACAGAGTACACGAGCAGTACTTC.

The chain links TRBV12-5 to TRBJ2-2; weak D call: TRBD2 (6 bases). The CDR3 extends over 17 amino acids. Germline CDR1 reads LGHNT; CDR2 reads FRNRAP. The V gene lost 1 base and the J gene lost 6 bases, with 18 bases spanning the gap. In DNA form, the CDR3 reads TGTGCTAGTGGTTTGGGAACCGGGAGAGGGGTACCCGGGGAGCTGTTTTTT. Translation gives CASGLGTGRGVPGELFF.

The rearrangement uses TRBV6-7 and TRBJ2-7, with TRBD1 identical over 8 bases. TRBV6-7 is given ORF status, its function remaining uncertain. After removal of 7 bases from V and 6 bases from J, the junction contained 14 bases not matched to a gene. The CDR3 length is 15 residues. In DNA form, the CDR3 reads TGTGCCAGCAACAACCCTGAGGGACAGGTTGGCGAGCAGTACTTC. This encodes CASNNPEGQVGEQYF.

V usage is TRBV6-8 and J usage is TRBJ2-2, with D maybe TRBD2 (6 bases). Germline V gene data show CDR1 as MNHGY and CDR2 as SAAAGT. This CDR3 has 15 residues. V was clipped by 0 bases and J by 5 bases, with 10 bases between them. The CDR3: CASSYSNRGTGELFF. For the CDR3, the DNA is TGTGCCAGCAGTTACTCGAATCGGGGGACCGGGGAGCTGTTTTTT.

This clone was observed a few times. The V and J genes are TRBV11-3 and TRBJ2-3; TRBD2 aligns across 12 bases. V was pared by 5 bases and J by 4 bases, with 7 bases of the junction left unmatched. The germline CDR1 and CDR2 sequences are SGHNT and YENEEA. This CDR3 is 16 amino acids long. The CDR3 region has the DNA TGTGCCAGCAGCCCCCGGACTAGCGGGGTTCCAGATACGCAGTATTTT. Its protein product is CASSPRTSGVPDTQYF.

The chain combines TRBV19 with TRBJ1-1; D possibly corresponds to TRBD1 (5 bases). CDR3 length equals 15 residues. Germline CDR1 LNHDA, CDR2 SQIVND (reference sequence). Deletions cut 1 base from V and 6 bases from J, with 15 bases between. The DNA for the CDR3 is TGTGCCAGTAGTATAGGCCGCAGGGAAAGCTCTGAAGCTTTCTTT. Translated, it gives CASSIGRRESSEAFF.

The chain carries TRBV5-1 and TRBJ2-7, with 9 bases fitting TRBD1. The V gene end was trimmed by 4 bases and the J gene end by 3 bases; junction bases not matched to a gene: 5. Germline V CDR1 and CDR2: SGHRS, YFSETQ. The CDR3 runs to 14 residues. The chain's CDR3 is CASSNRDRDYEQYF. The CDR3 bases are TGCGCCAGCAGCAACCGGGACAGGGACTACGAGCAGTACTTC.

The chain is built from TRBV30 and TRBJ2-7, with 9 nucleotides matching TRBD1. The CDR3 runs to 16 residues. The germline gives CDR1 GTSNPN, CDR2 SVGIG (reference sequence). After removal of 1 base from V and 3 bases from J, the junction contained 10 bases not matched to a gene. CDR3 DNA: TGTGCCTGGAGTGGGAAAAACCGGGACAGGGACTACGAGCAGTACTTC. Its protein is CAWSGKNRDRDYEQYF.

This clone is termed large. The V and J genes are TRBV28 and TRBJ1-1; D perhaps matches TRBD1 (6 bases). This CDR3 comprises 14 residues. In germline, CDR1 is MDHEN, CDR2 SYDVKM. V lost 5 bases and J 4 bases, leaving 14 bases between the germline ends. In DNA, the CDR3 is TGTGCCAGCAGTGAACTACAGGGTATCACTGAAGCTTTCTTT. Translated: CASSELQGITEAFF.